This T cell receptor beta chain was recorded in a study of blood T cell repertoires in COVID-19. Study summary: T cells, B-cell-depleted T cells, or PBMCs provided the cDNA or gDNA that served as material.

The CDR3 consists of 15 residues. Germline CDR1 and CDR2: SEHNR and FQNEAQ (reference sequence). The ends lost 0 bases at V and 3 bases at J; junction bases unmatched: 3. Only in-frame clones appear in the TCRdb table, and some are missing; sequencing was by immunoSEQ multiplex PCR. The sample consists of nearly 350,000 clones, around nine tenths of them appearing once. V is TRBV7-9 and J is TRBJ1-2; 8 nucleotides agree with TRBD1. The specimen was peripheral blood. The sequence came from a woman aged 18-30 years who had recovered from COVID-19. CDR3 sequence: CASSLATGGYYGYTF. DNA for the CDR3: TGTGCCAGCAGCTTAGCAACAGGGGGTTACTATGGCTACACCTTC.